This T cell receptor beta chain was captured in a study of glioma-infiltrating T cells after dendritic cell vaccination. Study-wide background: Glioblastoma patients came from Phase I and II dendritic cell vaccination trials. Three intradermal dendritic cell vaccine injections were given every two weeks. The vaccine used monocyte-derived dendritic cells pulsed overnight with autologous tumor lysate.

Up to about 2 ug genomic DNA was used for TCRB CDR3 amplification. Produced via immunoSEQ multiplex PCR; TCRdb's table is partial and in-frame only. The profile shows 80,000 to 100,000 clones, 70% to 80% of them singletons. Trimming cost V 1 base and J 5 bases; bases outside gene matches: 7. The CDR3 loop spans 16 amino acids. Germline CDR1 reads SGHNT; CDR2 reads YYREEE (reference sequence). The clonotype comes from a human donor with glioblastoma. The source was blood, collected before dendritic cell vaccination. The rearrangement uses TRBV5-4 and TRBJ1-4, with 8 bases identical to TRBD1. Here the CDR3 DNA reads TGTGCCAGCAGCTTGTCTTCGACAGGGGTGAATGAAAAACTGTTTTTT. Its protein product is CASSLSSTGVNEKLFF.